The 5 T cell receptor beta chains in this list originate from one sample, sequenced in a study of Ad26.COV2.S vaccination and SARS-CoV-2 variants. TCRdb's copy holds only in-frame clones and misses some; the assay was immunoSEQ multiplex PCR. The table shows 450,000 to 550,000 clones, with 89% occurring only once. The treatment was: 15 to 20 received Ad26.COV2.S at low or high dose, single or two shots; about five received placebo; per-sample allocation not given. On day 63 after the first injection, vaccine and placebo recipients gave samples. The sequences come from peripheral blood, collected in a trial of Ad26.COV2.S vaccine versus placebo. The source of these receptors is a person aged 18-60 years who received the Ad26.COV2.S COVID-19 vaccine or a placebo.

This chain uses TRBV6-5 with TRBJ2-7; 7 bases are shared with TRBD1. Germline V gives CDR1 MNHEY, CDR2 SVGAGI. Trimming removed 9 bases from V and 5 bases from J; junction bases left unmatched: 10. The length of the CDR3 is 13 residues. The CDR3 DNA sequence: TGTGCCAGTGTCGACAGGGATGAGGACGAGCAGTACTTC. This codes for CASVDRDEDEQYF.

The chain couples TRBV12-5 to TRBJ1-1; tentatively, D is TRBD1 (5 bases). Between the trimmed V and J ends, which lost 1 base and 4 bases, there was a span of 13 bases. The CDR3 extends over 15 amino acids. Germline-derived CDR1 and CDR2 are LGHNT and FRNRAP. The CDR3 here is CASGLAVGGGTEAFF. CDR3 nucleotide sequence: TGTGCTAGTGGTTTGGCGGTCGGGGGGGGCACTGAAGCTTTCTTT.

The CDR3 loop reads CASSLGGRGANTEAFF. The CDR3 DNA sequence: TGTGCCAGCAGCTTAGGAGGGCGGGGGGCGAACACTGAAGCTTTCTTT. The V call is TRBV7-9, the J call TRBJ1-1; the D gene is possibly TRBD1 (6 bases). The CDR3 extends over 16 amino acids. The germline V and J ends were trimmed by 1 base and 1 base, with 13 bases remaining between them. Germline CDR1 is SEHNR and CDR2 is FQNEAQ (reference sequence).

The rearrangement joins TRBV11-2 to TRBJ1-2, with D maybe TRBD1 (5 bases). V was cut by 4 bases and J by 5 bases, with 11 bases left in between. The CDR3 runs 13 residues. Germline V CDR1 and CDR2: SGHAT, FQNNGV. The CDR3 protein is CASSWGTYYGYTF. CDR3 nucleotides: TGTGCCAGCAGCTGGGGGACCTATTATGGCTACACCTTC.

Comments on this clone: The identical CDR3 is also encoded by other nucleotide sequences in the sample. The J gene is TRBJ1-2, the V gene TRBV5-4; 7 bases are shared with TRBD1. This CDR3 is built from 12 residues. Germline lookup yields CDR1 SGHNT and CDR2 YYREEE (reference sequence). Germline trimming cut 4 bases from V and 8 bases from J; bases unmatched to any gene: 5. CDR3: CASSQTGVGYTF. As DNA, the CDR3 is TGTGCCAGCAGCCAAACAGGGGTAGGCTACACCTTC.